This TCR beta chain was retrieved from a study of blood T cell repertoires in COVID-19. Only in-frame clones appear in the TCRdb table, and some are missing; sequencing was by immunoSEQ multiplex PCR. The data hold 95,000 to 150,000 clones, with about 85% observed a single time. In germline, CDR1 is MDHEN, CDR2 SYDVKM. CDR3 length: 12 amino acids. V was cut by 1 base and J by 5 bases, with 5 bases left in between. The chain employs TRBV28 and TRBJ1-2; D remains ambiguous. Sequencing used peripheral blood. The sequence derives from a man in his sixties with acute or convalescent COVID-19. The CDR3 spells CASSLSQYGYTF. Written as DNA, the CDR3 is TGTGCCAGCAGTTTATCACAGTATGGCTACACCTTC.